This TCR beta chain came from a study of graft-versus-host responses after intestinal transplantation. Study background: Recipients underwent multivisceral, liver-intestinal, or isolated intestinal transplants.

Study findings and constraints: Early declines in HvG clones that occurred post-transplant were associated with peak circulating GvH clone levels. GvH clones were identified in recipient marrow, with some first appearing in ileum or blood. In patients with graft-donor T cell macrochimerism, allograft graft-versus-host to host-versus-graft clonal ratios were high.

Comments on this clone: The target antigen is unknown.

Some clones are missing from TCRdb's copy, which holds only in-frame ones; the method was immunoSEQ multiplex PCR. The table includes 90,000 to 95,000 clones, around nine tenths detected once. The CDR3 spans 15 residues. Germline CDR1 and CDR2: MNHEY and SVGAGI. Trimming cost V 3 bases and J 5 bases, with 17 bases left between them. This TCR was sampled from a human donor who received an intestinal transplant. The starting material was unstimulated CD8+ T cells sorted from spleen or lymph node cells, obtained before intestinal transplant. The rearrangement joins TRBV6-5 to TRBJ2-7, with D possibly being TRBD2 (5 bases). CDR3 sequence reads: CASSYFASRSNEQYF. CDR3 DNA: TGTGCCAGCAGTTATTTCGCTAGCCGTAGTAACGAGCAGTACTTC.